Only a few counts were recorded for the clone carrying this T cell receptor (beta chain). CDR3 length: 14 residues. Germline V lookup: CDR1 SGHTA, CDR2 FQGNSA. V lost 5 bases, J lost 2 bases, and 12 bases lay in between. With random hexamers, reverse transcription was performed on 0.5 to 1 ug of RNA. TCRdb itself ran the immunoSEQ multiplex PCR reads through MiXCR, one entry per CDR3 protein. Of tens of thousands of distinct CDR3 sequences listed, about 95% were seen once; the top ten hold roughly 0.45%. The sample comes from a study of CD8 T cells in Susac syndrome. Sequencing was performed on CD8+ T cells from PBMCs. This sequence originates from a human donor with Susac syndrome. The genes are TRBV7-2 and TRBJ1-2, with D perhaps TRBD1 (5 bases). The CDR3, as DNA: TGTGCCAGCAGCCCGGGACTTGGGAACTATGGCTACACCTTC. Translation gives CASSPGLGNYGYTF.